A selection of T cell receptor beta chains follows, all from one sample in a study of blood T cell repertoires in COVID-19. Only in-frame clones appear in the TCRdb table, and some are missing; sequencing was by immunoSEQ multiplex PCR. Of fewer than 350,000 clones in the sample, around 93% were seen once. The sample consisted of PBMCs or T cells enriched from blood (not recorded which). These receptors were obtained from a man in his forties who had been exposed to COVID-19. The CDR3 runs from the conserved cysteine through the conserved F or W. A D gene is named only where the DNA matches it firmly. The size of a clone is reported for some rows only, either as once, few or many, or as a class for expanded clones.

few,TRBD1,15,TRBJ2-1,TRBV4-1,TGCGCCAGCAGCCAAGATCCGGACAGGGGCAATGAGCAGTTCTTC,CASSQDPDRGNEQFF
NA,NA,16,TRBJ1-2,TRBV11-2,TGTGCCAGCAGCTCTGCTTTTAAGACATCGAACTATGGCTACACCTTC,CASSSAFKTSNYGYTF
NA,NA,16,TRBJ2-1,TRBV3-1/TRBV3-2,TGTGCCAGCAGCCAAGATTTAGGGGTCTCTTACAATGAGCAGTTCTTC,CASSQDLGVSYNEQFF
once,NA,18,TRBJ2-5,TRBV30,TGTGCCTGGAGTGTCCGATACTCCGGGACATATAAGGGAGAGACCCAGTACTTC,CAWSVRYSGTYKGETQYF
NA,NA,14,TRBJ1-1,TRBV18,TGTGCCAGCTCACCAAGTCAGGGTACCACTGAAGCTTTCTTT,CASSPSQGTTEAFF
NA,NA,13,TRBJ2-7,TRBV7-9,TGTGCCAGCAGCCAACCCACGGGTCCGGAGCAGTACTTC,CASSQPTGPEQYF
NA,NA,15,TRBJ1-5,TRBV21-1,TGTGCCATCGAACCTAACCGGGGGAGGTGTCAGCCCCAGCATTTT,CAIEPNRGRCQPQHF
once,NA,15,TRBJ1-5,TRBV19,TGTGCCAGTAGTATGACGACAGGCCTCAATCAGCCCCAGCATTTT,CASSMTTGLNQPQHF
NA,TRBD2,14,TRBJ2-5,TRBV30,TGTGCCTGGATCGGACTAGCGGCGGGAGGGACCCAGTACTTC,CAWIGLAAGGTQYF
NA,TRBD2,17,TRBJ2-3,TRBV5-3,TGTGCCAGAAGCTTCGGGACTAGCGGGAGCAGCACAGATACGCAGTATTTT,CARSFGTSGSSTDTQYF
NA,TRBD1,17,TRBJ1-5,TRBV30,TGTGCCTGGAGTGTACGCAGTGGCCAGGGGGCCGGTCAGCCCCAGCATTTT,CAWSVRSGQGAGQPQHF
NA,NA,12,TRBJ1-2,TRBV30,TGTGCCTGGGCAGGGTCCTCCTATGGCTACACCTTC,CAWAGSSYGYTF
NA,NA,15,TRBJ1-1,TRBV11-2,TGTGCCAGCAGCTTAAGTCTTGTAGCCTCACCTGAAGCTTTCTTT,CASSLSLVASPEAFF